One and the same sample provided the 24 T cell receptor beta chains below, sequenced in a study of T cells in Graves' hyperthyroidism and ophthalmopathy. Amplification targeted TCR beta CDR3 regions from RNA transcripts. The TCR CDR3 was amplified in a first-round RT-PCR using the HTBI primer set. Via MiXCR, TCRdb re-called the multiplex PCR reads, giving one row per CDR3 protein. The data contain around 350,000 distinct CDR3 sequences, about 15% of them singletons. Sequenced input: blood. All receptors come from a woman aged 18-29 years with Graves' hyperthyroidism that later progressed to Graves' ophthalmopathy.

This clonotype was recorded at least ten times. This chain joins TRBV5-1 and TRBJ1-1; weak D call: TRBD1 (5 bases). Per germline, CDR1 SGHRS and CDR2 YFSETQ. CDR3 size: 14 residues. The ends were cut back, 4 bases at V and 6 bases at J, with 16 bases in the middle. CDR3 residues: CASSLGTRDSEAFF. CDR3 DNA sequence: TGCGCCAGCAGCCTTGGGACCCGGGACTCTGAAGCTTTCTTT.

This clonotype was recorded many times. The chain uses TRBV12-3 or TRBV12-4 and TRBJ2-1; the D call may be TRBD1 or TRBD2 (5 bases each). The CDR3 totals 13 residues. V lost 5 bases to trimming and J lost 2 bases, with 7 bases between them. CDR3: CASSRGPYNEQFF. CDR3 coding DNA: TGTGCCAGCAGTCGGGGCCCCTACAATGAGCAGTTCTTC.

In this sample, this clonotype turned up a few times. CDR3 amino acids: CASSEKRLAARNEQFF. DNA of the CDR3: TGCGCCAGCAGTGAGAAGCGACTAGCGGCTAGGAATGAGCAGTTCTTC. The chain is built from TRBV10-2 and TRBJ2-1; 9 nucleotides align to TRBD2. In germline, CDR1 is WSHSY, CDR2 SAAADI. The V segment lost 2 bases and the J segment 7 bases; nucleotides outside the gene matches: 9. This CDR3 has 16 residues.

This clonotype was picked up a small number of times. The chain carries TRBV6-1 and TRBJ2-1; 10 bases are a match to TRBD2. CDR3 length: 15 amino acids. Germline V lookup: CDR1 MNHNS, CDR2 SASEGT. V shed 4 bases and J 3 bases; nucleotides not matched to a gene: 3. The CDR3 sequence is CASSVLAGVYNEQFF. CDR3 DNA: TGTGCCAGCAGTGTGCTAGCGGGGGTCTACAATGAGCAGTTCTTC.

This chain connects TRBV24-1 to TRBJ1-2; D remains unclear. The CDR3 covers 13 residues. The V gene lost 3 bases and the J gene lost 4 bases, with 8 bases spanning the gap. Per germline, CDR1 KGHDR and CDR2 SFDVKD. CDR3 DNA sequence: TGTGCCACCAGTGATCCGGGCCTCTATGGCTACACCTTC. Protein sequence: CATSDPGLYGYTF.

V and J are TRBV30 and TRBJ2-2; D is uncertain. The CDR3 is 13 amino acids. Trimming took off 2 bases at V and 0 bases at J, with 4 bases between the two ends. Germline V gene sequence: CDR1 GTSNPN, CDR2 SVGIG (reference sequence). CDR3 coding DNA: TGTGCCTGGAGTAGGGCGAACACCGGGGAGCTGTTTTTT. This sequence encodes CAWSRANTGELFF.

This clonotype was detected a few times. The rearrangement uses TRBV7-9 and TRBJ2-2; D perhaps matches TRBD1 (5 bases). Trimming left V 4 bases short and J 7 bases short, with 22 bases between. Germline lookup yields CDR1 SEHNR and CDR2 FQNEAQ (reference sequence). The CDR3 has 17 amino acids. In DNA, the CDR3 is TGTGCCAGCAGCTCGATTATAGGACATAACACGATCGGGGAGCTGTTTTTT. Translation gives CASSSIIGHNTIGELFF.

A word on this clonotype: It may be a read error: a sequence one base away is much more abundant. The genes are TRBV28 and TRBJ2-1; perhaps TRBD1 as D (6 bases). Germline CDR1 and CDR2: MDHEN and SYDVKM. CDR3 length: 16 residues. The CDR3 is CAGSFPEGGRDNEQFF. As DNA, the CDR3 is TGTGCCGGCAGTTTCCCCGAAGGGGGACGGGACAATGAGCAGTTCTTC. Supplemented by reference TRBV28 and TRBJ2-1, the full variable domain reads DVKVTQSSRYLVKRTGEKVFLECVQDMDHENMFWYRQDPGLGLRLIYFSYDVKMKEKGDIPEGYSVSREKKERFSLILESASTNQTSMYLCAGSFPEGGRDNEQFFGPGTRLTVL.

There are many counts of this clonotype. The chain recombines TRBV2 with TRBJ2-1, with 7 bases that match TRBD2. Unmatched junction bases numbered 0, after V lost 7 bases and J lost 6 bases. This CDR3 has 11 residues. Germline V gene lookup returns CDR1 SNHLY and CDR2 FYNNEI. The CDR3 DNA is TGTGCCAGCACGGGGGGCAATGAGCAGTTCTTC. Its translation: CASTGGNEQFF. Supplemented by reference TRBV2 and TRBJ2-1, the full variable domain reads EPEVTQTPSHQVTQMGQEVILRCVPISNHLYFYWYRQILGQKVEFLVSFYNNEISEKSEIFDDQFSVERPDGSNFTLKIRSTKLEDSAMYFCASTGGNEQFFGPGTRLTVL.

The chain uses TRBV2 and TRBJ2-7, with 11 bases aligning to TRBD2. The CDR3 has 14 amino acids. The ends lost 5 bases at V and 6 bases at J; junction bases unmatched: 6. Germline V gene lookup returns CDR1 SNHLY and CDR2 FYNNEI. The CDR3 sequence is CASSITSGSFEQYF. CDR3 DNA: TGTGCCAGCAGTATCACTAGCGGGAGTTTCGAGCAGTACTTC. Full variable domain (outside the CDR3, taken from reference TRBV2 and TRBJ2-7): EPEVTQTPSHQVTQMGQEVILRCVPISNHLYFYWYRQILGQKVEFLVSFYNNEISEKSEIFDDQFSVERPDGSNFTLKIRSTKLEDSAMYFCASSITSGSFEQYFGPGTRLTVT.

The CDR3 region has the DNA TGTGCCAGCAGTGAAGAAGTTGTCGGTGAGCAGTTCTTC. Its translation is CASSEEVVGEQFF. The chain joins TRBV2 to TRBJ2-1; D is uncertain. Trimming took 1 base from V and 9 from J, leaving 10 bases between them. The germline V gene encodes CDR1 SNHLY and CDR2 FYNNEI. The CDR3 is made up of 13 amino acids.

The chain is built from TRBV20-1 and TRBJ2-1; D not resolved. This CDR3 contains 14 residues. V was trimmed by 6 bases and J by 3 bases, leaving 15 bases between them. Germline V gene data show CDR1 as DFQATT and CDR2 as SNEGSKA (reference sequence). DNA of the CDR3: TGCAGTGCCGAGACTCGCCAACTCTACAATGAGCAGTTCTTC. Translated: CSAETRQLYNEQFF.

This clonotype was counted at least ten times. The chain recombines TRBV7-9 with TRBJ1-2; 7 positions agree with TRBD1. The CDR3 runs to 17 residues. V was clipped by 5 bases and J by 0 bases; unmatched bases: 12. Looked up from germline, CDR1 is SEHNR and CDR2 is FQNEAQ (reference sequence). The CDR3, as DNA: TGTGCCAGCAGCCCGCCAGGACAGGAACTTACTAACTATGGCTACACCTTC. This translates into CASSPPGQELTNYGYTF.

The table lists this clonotype with many counts. The chain has TRBV5-8 and TRBJ2-5; perhaps TRBD2 as D (6 bases). The CDR3 totals 15 residues. The V end lost 4 bases, the J end lost 5 bases, and 18 bases lay between the germline ends. CDR1 and CDR2 (germline): SGHTS, YDEGEE. The CDR3 nucleotides read TGTGCCAGCAGCCCTAAGGGCGGGGCGCGGGAGACCCAGTACTTC. Translating gives CASSPKGGARETQYF.

This chain uses TRBV2 with TRBJ2-4; 7 bases are shared with TRBD2. The germline V gene has CDR1 SNHLY and CDR2 FYNNEI. V lost 8 bases to trimming and J lost 3 bases; unmatched junction nucleotides: 13. The CDR3 loop spans 16 amino acids. CDR3 bases: TGTGCCAGCGGGGGGGGGGGGATGGAGGGCAAAAACATTCAGTACTTC. This encodes CASGGGGMEGKNIQYF.

To note about this clonotype: This clone may be a read error of a much larger clone one base away. The CDR3 region is CASSLGADNEQYF. The DNA of the CDR3 is TGTGCCAGCAGTTTAGGGGCAGACAATGAGCAGTACTTC. The chain has TRBV27 and TRBJ2-1, with D perhaps matching TRBD1 (5 bases). Matching the DNA end better, TRBJ2-7 makes the J call doubtful. Per the germline V gene, CDR1 is MNHEY and CDR2 is SMNVEV (reference sequence). CDR3 length: 13 amino acids.

This clonotype has ten or more counts. The rearrangement links TRBV6-1 to TRBJ2-7; 9 bases fit TRBD1. The CDR3 is made up of 14 amino acids. V was clipped by 1 base and J by 4 bases; unmatched bases: 2. Germline-derived CDR1 and CDR2 are MNHNS and SASEGT. DNA of the CDR3: TGTGCCAGCAGTGAAGTCGGACAGGGGTACGAGCAGTACTTC. Translating it yields CASSEVGQGYEQYF.

This clonotype came up many times. This chain uses TRBV12-3 or TRBV12-4 with TRBJ1-1; possible D gene TRBD1, 6 bases. The CDR3 has 15 amino acids. Trimming pared 3 bases from V and 4 bases from J, leaving 15 bases between. The CDR3 spells CASSFLGALGTEAFF. CDR3 sequence (DNA): TGTGCCAGCAGTTTTTTGGGGGCGCTTGGCACTGAAGCTTTCTTT.

This clonotype has more than one count but fewer than ten. The chain carries TRBV7-9 and TRBJ1-6; 10 nucleotides align to TRBD1. The ends lost 4 bases at V and 5 bases at J; junction bases unmatched: 5. Per the germline V gene, CDR1 is SEHNR and CDR2 is FQNEAQ (reference sequence). The CDR3 extends over 16 amino acids. CDR3 loop: CASSYFGTGDNSPLHF. CDR3 coding DNA: TGTGCCAGCAGCTATTTCGGGACAGGGGATAATTCACCCCTCCACTTT.

This clonotype was observed at least ten times. CDR3: CASSLGLASTDTQYF. CDR3 nucleotide sequence: TGTGCCAGCAGCCTCGGACTAGCTAGCACAGATACGCAGTATTTT. J is TRBJ2-3 and V is TRBV7-2, with 8 nucleotides matching TRBD2. The junction had 4 bases not matched to a gene; V was cut back by 5 bases and J by 0 bases. CDR1 and CDR2 (germline): SGHTA, FQGNSA. The CDR3 loop spans 15 amino acids.

In its sample, this clonotype was seen a few times. One end of the junction is discordant with germline, which a read error may explain. The gene calls are TRBV20-1 and TRBJ2-5; 9 bases are a match to TRBD1. The CDR3 sequence is 14 residues long. Germline-derived CDR1 and CDR2 are DFQATT and SNEGSKA (reference sequence). CDR3 bases: TGCAATGCTTGGGGACAGGGAGTTGGAGAGACCCAGTACTTC. It is translated as CNAWGQGVGETQYF.

This CDR3 reads CASSLKSSTDTQYF. The CDR3, as DNA: TGTGCCAGCAGCTTAAAGTCAAGCACAGATACGCAGTATTTT. V is TRBV5-5 and J is TRBJ2-3; no firm D call. Trimming removed 2 bases at V and 0 bases at J, with 7 bases between. From germline, CDR1 is SGHKS and CDR2 YYEKEE (reference sequence). The CDR3 length is 14 residues.

This clonotype has a count of ten or more. J is TRBJ1-2 and V is TRBV30, with D unclear. Germline V gives CDR1 GTSNPN, CDR2 SVGIG (reference sequence). The germline V and J ends were trimmed by 1 base and 6 bases, with 9 bases remaining between them. The CDR3 has 12 amino acids. This CDR3 is CAWSDRIHGYTF. The CDR3 DNA is TGTGCCTGGAGTGACCGCATTCATGGCTACACCTTC.

The table lists this clonotype with many counts. The rearrangement joins TRBV20-1 to TRBJ2-1, with 7 bases matching TRBD2. Germline values: CDR1 DFQATT, CDR2 SNEGSKA (reference sequence). The CDR3 is 16 amino acids. Trimming removed 0 bases from V and 4 bases from J; junction bases left unmatched: 9. CDR3 nucleotide sequence: TGCAGTGCTAGAGATCCGGGGGGAGGGGATTACAATGAGCAGTTCTTC. Translating it yields CSARDPGGGDYNEQFF.